The clone carrying this T cell receptor beta chain has more than one count but fewer than ten. Per the germline V gene, CDR1 is SGHRS and CDR2 is YFSETQ. The CDR3 has 16 residues. Trimming left V 10 bases short and J 1 base short, with 21 bases between. The data derive from a study of cytotoxic CD8 clonotypes in ibrutinib-treated CLL. Across the whole study: Sequencing produced an average of about 260,000 productive templates and approximately 100,000 productive rearrangements per sample.

A 1 in 200,000 to 1 in 1 million T cell depth was the sequencing target. Here immunoSEQ multiplex PCR was the method, and the copy in TCRdb shows in-frame clones only, minus some. In the table there are 150,000 or so clones, approximately 80% of which are singletons. Sequences were derived from PBMCs, sampled after 36 months of ibrutinib treatment. This chain links TRBV5-1 with TRBJ2-4, with D tentatively TRBD2 (6 bases). The clonotype comes from a human donor with chronic lymphocytic leukemia. CDR3: CAENPEGRKAKNIQYF. CDR3 nucleotides: TGCGCCGAAAATCCCGAGGGGAGGAAGGCCAAAAACATTCAGTACTTC.